The entry that follows covers one T cell receptor (beta chain) sequence. The study ran its PCR with 60 Vbeta and 13 Jbeta primers. The protocol was immunoSEQ multiplex PCR, while the TCRdb copy is restricted to in-frame clones and leaves out a portion. This sample yields about 120,000 clones, of which about 81% are seen a single time; less than 3.5% belongs to the top ten. The data originate from a study of cytomegalovirus exposure and HLA in healthy donors. This CDR3 region has 13 residues. Germline CDR1 and CDR2: SGHTA and FQGNSA. Trimming cost V 5 bases and J 7 bases; bases outside gene matches: 4.

The specimen was PBMCs. This receptor was identified in a woman in her 40s in good health and CMV-seropositive. This chain uses TRBV7-2 with TRBJ1-5, with 8 nucleotides matching TRBD1. For the CDR3, the DNA is TGTGCCAGCAGCGGACAGGGAGCCCAGCCCCAGCATTTT. It translates to CASSGQGAQPQHF.